This TCR beta chain originates from a study of Ad26.COV2.S vaccination and SARS-CoV-2 variants. Findings and limits, study-wide: Across vaccine and placebo recipients, the breadth of non-spike TCRs was similar. Possibly, TCR breadth and depth analyses underestimated total T cell responses.

This CDR3 has 21 amino acids. Germline CDR1 and CDR2: MGHRA and YSYEKL. V shed 1 base and J 3 bases; nucleotides not matched to a gene: 20. Concerning this clone itself: Its antigen remains unknown.

Indicated treatment: over 15 received Ad26.COV2.S at low or high dose, single or two shots; 5 received placebo; per-sample allocation not given. Collection of samples fell on day 63 after the first vaccine or placebo injection. Expressing Wuhan-strain SARS-CoV-2 spike, an Ad26 vector served as the vaccine. TCRdb keeps only in-frame clones here, not all; method: immunoSEQ multiplex PCR. The sample has around 310,000 clones, about 90% seen once. The sequencing used peripheral blood, collected in a trial of Ad26.COV2.S vaccine versus placebo. This receptor was obtained from a person between 18 and 60 years old who received the Ad26.COV2.S COVID-19 vaccine or a placebo. This rearrangement joins TRBV4-1 to TRBJ2-1; 8 bases are shared with TRBD2. CDR3 sequence: CASSQVVWRRRGDPNYNEQFF. In DNA, the CDR3 is TGCGCCAGCAGCCAAGTGGTATGGAGGAGGCGGGGGGACCCTAACTACAATGAGCAGTTCTTC.